A single sample gave rise to the 22 T cell receptor beta chains below, sequenced in a study of response to subunit inactivated influenza vaccine. TCRdb called the RT-PCR reads again in MiXCR, with one record for every CDR3 protein. The data contain approximately 500,000 distinct CDR3 sequences, about an eighth of them singletons. The sample in question was PBMCs from blood, obtained 35 to 45 days after vaccination. All receptors derive from a man aged 50-60 years who received an inactivated influenza vaccine.

This clonotype was observed at least ten times. The V call is TRBV5-1, the J call TRBJ1-3; possible D gene TRBD1, 6 bases. Germline V gives CDR1 SGHRS, CDR2 YFSETQ. V was clipped by 2 bases and J by 2 bases, with 8 bases between them. The CDR3 is 14 residues long. This CDR3 is CASSLTGPGNTIYF. In DNA, the CDR3 is TGCGCCAGCAGCTTAACAGGGCCTGGAAACACCATATATTTT.

In its sample, this clonotype was seen a few times. CDR3: CASSYGQGNNEKLFF. CDR3 DNA: TGTGCCAGCAGTTACGGACAGGGGAATAATGAAAAACTGTTTTTT. This chain joins TRBV6-5 and TRBJ1-4; 9 nucleotides agree with TRBD1. Per the germline V gene, CDR1 is MNHEY and CDR2 is SVGAGI. Losses at the gene ends were 2 bases for V and 4 bases for J; bases not matched to a gene: 2. The CDR3 covers 15 residues.

The chain carries TRBV7-6 and TRBJ1-3; D possibly corresponds to TRBD1 (5 bases). The CDR3 is made up of 16 amino acids. Trimming cost V 1 base and J 0 bases, with 10 bases left between them. Per germline, CDR1 SGHVS and CDR2 FNYEAQ. Written as DNA, the CDR3 is TGTGCCAGCAGCTTAGATCGCAGGGACTCTGGAAACACCATATATTTT. Its translation is CASSLDRRDSGNTIYF.

CDR3 sequence: CASSQDSNPNEQYF. The CDR3 coding sequence is TGTGCCAGCAGCCAAGACAGTAACCCCAACGAGCAGTACTTC. This sequence joins TRBV6-1 and TRBJ2-7; tentative D call: TRBD1 (5 bases). Trimming stripped 6 bases from V and 5 bases from J, with 17 bases between. Germline lookup yields CDR1 MNHNS and CDR2 SASEGT. The CDR3 has 14 residues.

V is TRBV7-9 and J is TRBJ2-1; 11 bases fit TRBD2. V lost 5 bases to trimming and J lost 3 bases; unmatched junction nucleotides: 3. CDR1 SEHNR and CDR2 FQNEAQ come from the germline V gene (reference sequence). The length of the CDR3 is 15 residues. CDR3 in amino acids: CASSKGLAGYNEQFF. The CDR3 nucleotides read TGTGCCAGCAGCAAAGGACTAGCGGGCTACAATGAGCAGTTCTTC.

The table lists this clonotype with many counts. The chain has TRBV29-1 and TRBJ1-1, with D tentatively TRBD1 (5 bases). Germline V gene lookup returns CDR1 SQVTM and CDR2 ANQGSEA. The CDR3 runs 14 residues. Trimming took off 3 bases at V and 0 bases at J, with 11 bases between the two ends. This CDR3 reads CSVDQGVVNTEAFF. CDR3 nucleotides: TGCAGCGTTGATCAGGGAGTGGTGAACACTGAAGCTTTCTTT.

This clonotype was found many times. The genes are TRBV4-2 and TRBJ2-1; 11 positions match TRBD2. V trimming: 0 bases; J trimming: 7 bases; junction bases outside the gene matches: 8. The CDR3 consists of 17 residues. Germline CDR1 is LGHNA and CDR2 is YNFKEQ. The CDR3 region has the DNA TGTGCCAGCAGCCAAGATGTCGGACTAGCGGGTCGGAATGAGCAGTTCTTC. This gives the protein CASSQDVGLAGRNEQFF.

The rearrangement links TRBV19 to TRBJ2-3; 11 nucleotides agree with TRBD2. Germline CDR1 reads LNHDA; CDR2 reads SQIVND (reference sequence). The CDR3 length is 16 residues. Trimming at V came to 7 bases and at J to 4 bases, leaving 10 bases not matched to a gene. CDR3 residues: CASNQDRLAGSDTQYF. Here the CDR3 DNA reads TGTGCCAGTAACCAAGACAGACTAGCGGGGTCAGATACGCAGTATTTT.

This clonotype was detected ten times or more. The V and J genes are TRBV5-1 and TRBJ2-1, with D perhaps TRBD2 (6 bases). Trimming cost V 0 bases and J 4 bases, with 11 bases left between them. The germline V gene has CDR1 SGHRS and CDR2 YFSETQ. The CDR3 totals 15 residues. CDR3 protein: CASSLEAGRYNEQFF. The DNA for the CDR3 is TGCGCCAGCAGCTTGGAGGCAGGGAGGTACAATGAGCAGTTCTTC.

This clonotype was detected only a few times. The chain combines TRBV12-3 or TRBV12-4 with TRBJ2-7; D may be TRBD2 (5 bases). Trimming took 5 bases from V and 6 from J, leaving 11 bases between them. The CDR3 has 12 amino acids. CDR3 sequence (DNA): TGTGCCAGCAGTCCCGCGGGTCGCGAGCAGTACTTC. This gives the protein CASSPAGREQYF.

The sample holds many counts of this clonotype. The chain combines TRBV5-1 with TRBJ1-1; possibly TRBD1 for D (5 bases). The CDR3 length is 14 residues. Trimming stripped 0 bases from V and 6 bases from J, with 12 bases between. The germline CDR1 and CDR2 sequences are SGHRS and YFSETQ. DNA of the CDR3: TGCGCCAGCAGCTTGGCCGGGGGACTATCTGAAGCTTTCTTT. Translating gives CASSLAGGLSEAFF.

Points on this clonotype: A read error is possible here, since a much larger clone lies one base away. This sequence joins TRBV6-4 and TRBJ2-2; perhaps D is TRBD1 or TRBD2 (5 bases each). From germline, CDR1 is MRHNA and CDR2 SNTAGT. There are 14 residues in the CDR3. CDR3 protein: CASSDSIRAGELVF. DNA for the CDR3: TGTGCCAGCAGTGACTCGATCAGGGCCGGGGAGCTGGTTTTT.

This clonotype has at least ten counts. V gene TRBV7-2 combines with J gene TRBJ2-7, with no clear D. The V and J ends lost 2 bases and 0 bases respectively, with 8 bases between them. This CDR3 has 14 residues. The germline CDR1 and CDR2 sequences are SGHTA and FQGNSA. This CDR3 reads CASSLLGNSYEQYF. DNA of the CDR3: TGTGCCAGCAGCTTATTAGGTAACTCCTACGAGCAGTACTTC.

This clonotype was observed at least ten times. The rearrangement joins TRBV12-3 or TRBV12-4 to TRBJ2-7, with 9 positions matching TRBD1. V trimming: 6 bases; J trimming: 3 bases; junction bases outside the gene matches: 6. The CDR3 length is 14 residues. This CDR3 is CASRPGQGYYEQYF. The DNA for the CDR3 is TGTGCCAGCAGACCGGGACAGGGTTACTACGAGCAGTACTTC.

This clonotype was found many times. The V call is TRBV12-3 or TRBV12-4, the J call TRBJ2-7; 8 bases are shared with TRBD1. CDR3 length equals 16 residues. With V trimmed by 6 bases and J by 4 bases, 14 bases remained unmatched. This CDR3 is CASSPGTGQGAYEQYF. The CDR3 nucleotides read TGTGCCAGCAGCCCTGGGACAGGCCAGGGGGCTTACGAGCAGTACTTC.

In its sample, this clonotype was seen many times. The rearrangement joins TRBV18 to TRBJ1-1; TRBD1 might be the D (5 bases). The V end was cut by 8 bases, the J end by 9 bases, with 13 bases between. The CDR3 extends over 11 amino acids. Germline CDR1 reads KGHSH; CDR2 reads LQKENI. CDR3 amino acids: CASKQESQAFF. CDR3 nucleotides: TGTGCCAGCAAACAGGAAAGCCAAGCTTTCTTT.

The V gene is TRBV20-1, the J gene TRBJ2-2, with TRBD2 as a possible D gene (5 bases). The CDR3 is made up of 14 amino acids. The germline V gene encodes CDR1 DFQATT and CDR2 SNEGSKA (reference sequence). Trimming shortened V by 3 bases and J by 1 base, and 9 bases separated the two germline ends. The CDR3 loop reads CSARDAGNTGELFF. CDR3 bases: TGCAGTGCTAGGGATGCGGGGAACACCGGGGAGCTGTTTTTT.

This chain connects TRBV18 to TRBJ1-2; TRBD1 is a possible D gene (5 bases). CDR1 is KGHSH, CDR2 LQKENI, per germline. The CDR3 totals 15 residues. V lost 3 bases to trimming and J lost 4 bases, with 15 bases between them. The DNA of the CDR3 is TGTGCCAGCTCACCTCCCGGGACCTTGTCCTATGGCTACACCTTC. Its translation: CASSPPGTLSYGYTF. Full variable domain (remainder filled in from reference TRBV18 and TRBJ1-2): NAGVMQNPRHLVRRRGQEARLRCSPMKGHSHVYWYRQLPEEGLKFMVYLQKENIIDESGMPKERFSAEFPKEGPSILRIQQVVRGDSAAYFCASSPPGTLSYGYTFGSGTRLTVV.

This clonotype was found a few times. This rearrangement joins TRBV9 to TRBJ1-2; D unclear. The CDR3 is 14 amino acids. V dropped 4 bases and J dropped 0 bases, with 10 bases sitting between them. Per germline, CDR1 SGDLS and CDR2 YYNGEE. The CDR3 sequence is CASSPQVANYGYTF. The CDR3 nucleotides are TGTGCCAGCAGCCCCCAGGTTGCTAACTATGGCTACACCTTC.

The chain combines TRBV7-2 with TRBJ2-2; D is possibly TRBD1 (6 bases). The CDR3 loop spans 15 amino acids. Germline V gene lookup returns CDR1 SGHTA and CDR2 FQGNSA. With 5 bases removed from V and 0 bases from J, the gap between germline ends came to 10 bases. The CDR3 nucleotides read TGTGCCAGCAGCCCAGGGGACACGAACACCGGGGAGCTGTTTTTT. Its protein is CASSPGDTNTGELFF.

This clonotype was detected many times. The V call is TRBV20-1, the J call TRBJ2-3; D is undetermined. Per the germline V gene, CDR1 is DFQATT and CDR2 is SNEGSKA (reference sequence). There are 13 residues in the CDR3. V was trimmed by 2 bases and J by 4 bases, leaving 10 bases between them. The CDR3 protein is CSARSVVADTQYF. For the CDR3, the DNA is TGCAGTGCTAGATCCGTCGTGGCAGATACGCAGTATTTT.

This clonotype came up a few times. The gene calls are TRBV28 and TRBJ2-7; 7 nucleotides align to TRBD1. The CDR3 runs 14 residues. The J segment lost 9 bases and the V segment lost 7 bases, leaving 15 bases of the junction unmatched. Germline V lookup: CDR1 MDHEN, CDR2 SYDVKM. CDR3 residues: CASTGTATFPRQYF. The CDR3 DNA reads as TGTGCCAGCACCGGGACAGCCACTTTCCCCAGGCAGTACTTC.